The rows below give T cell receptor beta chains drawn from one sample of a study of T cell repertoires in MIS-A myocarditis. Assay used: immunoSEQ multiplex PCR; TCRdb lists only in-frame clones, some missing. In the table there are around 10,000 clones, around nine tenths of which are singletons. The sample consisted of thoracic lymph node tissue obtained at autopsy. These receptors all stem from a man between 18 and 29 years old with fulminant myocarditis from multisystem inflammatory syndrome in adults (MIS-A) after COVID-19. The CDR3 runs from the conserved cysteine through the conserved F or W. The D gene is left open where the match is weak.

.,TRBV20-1,CSASYSSGLDEQYF
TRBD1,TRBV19,CASSVTGGLGTEAFF
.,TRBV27,CASSSLKTGLYGYTF
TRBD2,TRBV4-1,CASSPRTSGSRSYNEQFF
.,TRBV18,CASSRGPPGNSGNTIYF
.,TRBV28,CASRNQGSNYGYTF
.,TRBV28,CATRQGTSNQPQHF
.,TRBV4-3,CASSQRGGANVLTF
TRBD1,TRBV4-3,CASSQGVIQGASGNTIYF
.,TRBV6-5,CASSRLNQPQHF
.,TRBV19,CASSMTQGRTEAFF
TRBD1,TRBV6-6,CASTHPPGQIFF
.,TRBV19,CASSIGDNSYGYTF
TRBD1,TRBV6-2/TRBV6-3,CASSYSTGATQYF
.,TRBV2,CASRGEGLSPLHF
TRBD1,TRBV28,CASSSQRQGRAYEQYF